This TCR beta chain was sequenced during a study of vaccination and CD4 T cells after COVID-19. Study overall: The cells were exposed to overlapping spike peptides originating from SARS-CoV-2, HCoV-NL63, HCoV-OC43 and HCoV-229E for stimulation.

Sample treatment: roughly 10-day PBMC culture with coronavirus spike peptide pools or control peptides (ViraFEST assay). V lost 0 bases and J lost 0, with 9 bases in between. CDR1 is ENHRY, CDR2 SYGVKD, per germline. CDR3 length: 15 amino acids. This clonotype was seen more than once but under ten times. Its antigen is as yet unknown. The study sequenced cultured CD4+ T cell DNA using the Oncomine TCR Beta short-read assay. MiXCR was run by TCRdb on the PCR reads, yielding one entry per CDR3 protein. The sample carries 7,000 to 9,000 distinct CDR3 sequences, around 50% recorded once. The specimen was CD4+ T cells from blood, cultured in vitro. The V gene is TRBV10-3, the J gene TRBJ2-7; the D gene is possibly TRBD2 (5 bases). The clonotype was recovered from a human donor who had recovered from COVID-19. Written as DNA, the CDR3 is TGTGCCATCAGTGAGTCAGTTAGCGTCTCCTACGAGCAGTACTTC. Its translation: CAISESVSVSYEQYF.